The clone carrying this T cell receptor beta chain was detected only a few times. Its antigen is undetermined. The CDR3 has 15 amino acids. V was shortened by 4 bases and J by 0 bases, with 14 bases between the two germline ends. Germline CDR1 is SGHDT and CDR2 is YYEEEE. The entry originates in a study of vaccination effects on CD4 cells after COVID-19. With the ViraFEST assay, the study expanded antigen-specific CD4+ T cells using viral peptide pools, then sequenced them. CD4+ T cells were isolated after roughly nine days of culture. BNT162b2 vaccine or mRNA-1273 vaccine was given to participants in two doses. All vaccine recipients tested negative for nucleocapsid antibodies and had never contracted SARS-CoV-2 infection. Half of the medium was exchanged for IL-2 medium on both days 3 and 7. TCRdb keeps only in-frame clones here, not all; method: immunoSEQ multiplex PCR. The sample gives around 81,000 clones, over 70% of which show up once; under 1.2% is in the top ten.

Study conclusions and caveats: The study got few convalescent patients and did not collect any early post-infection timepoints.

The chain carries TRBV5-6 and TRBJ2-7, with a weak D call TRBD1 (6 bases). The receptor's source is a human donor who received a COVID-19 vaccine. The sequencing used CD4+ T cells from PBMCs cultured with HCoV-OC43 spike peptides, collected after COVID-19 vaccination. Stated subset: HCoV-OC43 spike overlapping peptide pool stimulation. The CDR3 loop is CASSPRQANSYEQYV. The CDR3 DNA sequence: TGTGCCAGCAGCCCACGACAGGCGAACTCCTACGAGCAGTACGTC.